This T cell receptor (beta chain) was captured in a study of shared clonotypes between healthy human individuals. Study-wide results and limits: Rarefaction demonstrated incomplete sorted-subset sequencing despite large depth. A few donors showed sharing of approximately 5% of naive CD4 clonotypes. The low donor count limited represented genetic and exposure-history diversity.

It was CD45RO-negative cells, positively selected for CCR7, that made up naive CD8 cells, with terminally differentiated effector memory CD45RA+ cells excluded. Clones were read by immunoSEQ multiplex PCR, and TCRdb kept only the in-frame ones, dropping some. The sample shows roughly 550,000 clones, about 95% of them seen only once. In the case of this clone: The antigen is not known.

The CDR3 contains 13 residues. Germline CDR1 and CDR2: MNHEY and SMNVEV (reference sequence). V was pared by 1 base and J by 6 bases, with 9 bases between. The sequencing input was naive CD8+ T cells sorted from blood. The receptor's source is a woman in her twenties or thirties in good health. This rearrangement joins TRBV27 to TRBJ1-2, with a possible D match to TRBD1 (5 bases). In DNA, the CDR3 is TGTGCCAGCAGTTTATTAGGGGTTGATGGCTACACCTTC. It encodes CASSLLGVDGYTF.